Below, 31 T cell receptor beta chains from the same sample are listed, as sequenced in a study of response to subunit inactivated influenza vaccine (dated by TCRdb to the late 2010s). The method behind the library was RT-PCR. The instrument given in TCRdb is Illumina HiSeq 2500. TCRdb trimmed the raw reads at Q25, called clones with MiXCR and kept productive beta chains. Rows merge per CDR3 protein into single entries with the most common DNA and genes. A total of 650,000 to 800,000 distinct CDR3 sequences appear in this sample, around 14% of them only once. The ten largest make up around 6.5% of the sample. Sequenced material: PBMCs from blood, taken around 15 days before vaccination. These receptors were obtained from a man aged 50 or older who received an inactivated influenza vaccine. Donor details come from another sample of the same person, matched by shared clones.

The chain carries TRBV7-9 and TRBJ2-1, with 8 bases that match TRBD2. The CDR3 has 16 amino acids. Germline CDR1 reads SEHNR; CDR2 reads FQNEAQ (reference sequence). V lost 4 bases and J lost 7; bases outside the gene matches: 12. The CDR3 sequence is CASSSTRASGSNEQFF. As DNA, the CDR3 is TGTGCCAGCAGCTCCACACGGGCTAGCGGGTCTAATGAGCAGTTCTTC.

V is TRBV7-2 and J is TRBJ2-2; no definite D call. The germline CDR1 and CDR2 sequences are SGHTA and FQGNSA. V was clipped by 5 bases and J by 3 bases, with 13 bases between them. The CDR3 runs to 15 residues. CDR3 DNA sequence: TGTGCCAGCAGCCCAGTTATTGGGGACACCGGGGAGCTGTTTTTT. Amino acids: CASSPVIGDTGELFF. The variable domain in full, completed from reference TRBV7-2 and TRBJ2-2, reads GAGVSQSPSNKVTEKGKDVELRCDPISGHTALYWYRQSLGQGLEFLIYFQGNSAPDKSGLPSDRFSAERTGGSVSTLTIQRTQQEDSAVYLCASSPVIGDTGELFFGEGSRLTVL.

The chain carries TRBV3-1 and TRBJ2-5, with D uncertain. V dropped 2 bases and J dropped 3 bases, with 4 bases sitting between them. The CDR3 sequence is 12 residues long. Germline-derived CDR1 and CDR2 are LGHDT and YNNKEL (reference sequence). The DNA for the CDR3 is TGTGCCAGCAGCCAACTTGAAGAGACCCAGTACTTC. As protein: CASSQLEETQYF.

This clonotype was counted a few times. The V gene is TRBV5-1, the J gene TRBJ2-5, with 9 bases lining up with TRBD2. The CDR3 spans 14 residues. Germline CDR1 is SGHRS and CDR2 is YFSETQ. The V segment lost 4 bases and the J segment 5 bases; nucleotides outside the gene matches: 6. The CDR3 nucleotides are TGCGCCAGCAGCGCCGGGACTAGCCATGAGACCCAGTACTTC. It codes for CASSAGTSHETQYF.

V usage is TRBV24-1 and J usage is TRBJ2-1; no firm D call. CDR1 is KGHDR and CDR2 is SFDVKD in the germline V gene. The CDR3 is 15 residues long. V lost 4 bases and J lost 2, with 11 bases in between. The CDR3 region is CATSDSADAYNEQFF. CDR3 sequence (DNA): TGTGCCACCAGTGACTCCGCGGATGCCTACAATGAGCAGTTCTTC.

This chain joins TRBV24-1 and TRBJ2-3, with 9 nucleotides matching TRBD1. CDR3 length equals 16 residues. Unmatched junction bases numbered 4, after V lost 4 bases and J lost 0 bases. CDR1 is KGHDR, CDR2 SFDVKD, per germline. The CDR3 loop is CATSEPGQGSTDTQYF. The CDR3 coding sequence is TGTGCCACCAGTGAGCCGGGACAGGGTAGCACAGATACGCAGTATTTT.

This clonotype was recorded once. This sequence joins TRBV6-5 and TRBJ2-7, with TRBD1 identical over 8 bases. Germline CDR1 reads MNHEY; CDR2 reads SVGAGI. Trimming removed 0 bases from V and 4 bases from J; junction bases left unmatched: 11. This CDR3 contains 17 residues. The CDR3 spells CASSYSTAQGARYEQYF. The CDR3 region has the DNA TGTGCCAGCAGTTACTCCACGGCGCAGGGGGCTAGATACGAGCAGTACTTC.

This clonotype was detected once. Here the CDR3 DNA reads TGCAGTGCTAGGAAGAGGAGCCACCAAGAGACCCAGTACTTC. This gives the protein CSARKRSHQETQYF. V is TRBV20-1 and J is TRBJ2-5; no clear D gene. The CDR3 runs 14 residues. The germline V gene has CDR1 DFQATT and CDR2 SNEGSKA (reference sequence). V was clipped by 3 bases and J by 0 bases, with 11 bases between them.

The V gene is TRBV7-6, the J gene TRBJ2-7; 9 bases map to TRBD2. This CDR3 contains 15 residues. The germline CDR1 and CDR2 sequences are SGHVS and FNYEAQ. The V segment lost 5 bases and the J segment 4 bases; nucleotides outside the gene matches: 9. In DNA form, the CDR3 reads TGTGCCAGCAGCCCCGACCGCAGCGGGGGGTACGAGCAGTACTTC. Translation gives CASSPDRSGGYEQYF.

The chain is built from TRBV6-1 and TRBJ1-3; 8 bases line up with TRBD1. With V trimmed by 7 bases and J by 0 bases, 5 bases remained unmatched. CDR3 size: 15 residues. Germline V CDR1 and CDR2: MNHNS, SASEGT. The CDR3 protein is CASTRGPSSGNTIYF. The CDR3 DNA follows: TGTGCCAGCACCAGGGGGCCTAGCTCTGGAAACACCATATATTTT.

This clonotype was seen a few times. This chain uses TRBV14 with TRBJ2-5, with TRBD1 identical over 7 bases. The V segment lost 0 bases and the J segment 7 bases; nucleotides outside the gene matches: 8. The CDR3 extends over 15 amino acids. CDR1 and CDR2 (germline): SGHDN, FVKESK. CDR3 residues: CASSQESDRRGTQYF. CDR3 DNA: TGTGCCAGCAGCCAAGAATCGGACAGGAGAGGGACCCAGTACTTC.

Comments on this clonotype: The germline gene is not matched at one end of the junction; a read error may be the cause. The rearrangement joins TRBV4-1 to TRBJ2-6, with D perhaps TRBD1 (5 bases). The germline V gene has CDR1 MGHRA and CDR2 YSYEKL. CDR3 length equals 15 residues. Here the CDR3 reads CASSQGVSGANVLTF. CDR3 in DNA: TGTGCCAGCAGCCAAGGGGTTTCTGGGGCCAACGTCCTGACTTTC.

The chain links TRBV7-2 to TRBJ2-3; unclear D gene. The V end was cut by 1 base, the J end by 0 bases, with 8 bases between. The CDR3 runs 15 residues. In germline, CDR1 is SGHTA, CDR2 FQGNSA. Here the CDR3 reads CASSLGPFSTDTQYF. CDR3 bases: TGTGCCAGCAGCTTAGGTCCCTTCAGCACAGATACGCAGTATTTT.

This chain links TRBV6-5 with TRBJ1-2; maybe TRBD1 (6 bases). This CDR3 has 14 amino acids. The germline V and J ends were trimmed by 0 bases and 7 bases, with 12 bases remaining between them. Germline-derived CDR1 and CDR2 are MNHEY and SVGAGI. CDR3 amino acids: CASSYSDRRFGYTF. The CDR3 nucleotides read TGTGCCAGCAGTTACTCGGACAGAAGGTTTGGCTACACCTTC.

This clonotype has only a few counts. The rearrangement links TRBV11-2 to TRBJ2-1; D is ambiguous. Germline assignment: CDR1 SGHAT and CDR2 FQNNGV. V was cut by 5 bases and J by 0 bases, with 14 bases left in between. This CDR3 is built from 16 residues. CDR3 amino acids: CASSTFPLGSYNEQFF. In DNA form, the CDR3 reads TGTGCCAGCAGCACATTCCCCCTAGGCTCCTACAATGAGCAGTTCTTC.

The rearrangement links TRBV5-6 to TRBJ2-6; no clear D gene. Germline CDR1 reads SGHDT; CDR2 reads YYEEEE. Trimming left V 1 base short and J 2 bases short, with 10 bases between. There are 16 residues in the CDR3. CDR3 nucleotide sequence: TGTGCCAGCAGCTTGTTGTCCTCCCCTGGGGCCAACGTCCTGACTTTC. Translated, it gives CASSLLSSPGANVLTF.

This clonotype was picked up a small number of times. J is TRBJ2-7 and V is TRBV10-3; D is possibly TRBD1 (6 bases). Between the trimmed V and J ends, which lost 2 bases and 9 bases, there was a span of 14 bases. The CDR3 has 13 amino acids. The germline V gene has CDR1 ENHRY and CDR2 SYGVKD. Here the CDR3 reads CAISETTGSAQYF. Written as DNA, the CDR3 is TGTGCCATCAGTGAGACAACAGGGAGCGCGCAGTACTTC.

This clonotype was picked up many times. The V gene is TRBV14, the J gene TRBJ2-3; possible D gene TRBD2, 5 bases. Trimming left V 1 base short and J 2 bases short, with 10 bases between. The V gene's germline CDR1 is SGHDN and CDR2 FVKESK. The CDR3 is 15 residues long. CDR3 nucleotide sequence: TGTGCCAGCAGCCAAGGGGAGTTCCTCACAGATACGCAGTATTTT. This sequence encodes CASSQGEFLTDTQYF.

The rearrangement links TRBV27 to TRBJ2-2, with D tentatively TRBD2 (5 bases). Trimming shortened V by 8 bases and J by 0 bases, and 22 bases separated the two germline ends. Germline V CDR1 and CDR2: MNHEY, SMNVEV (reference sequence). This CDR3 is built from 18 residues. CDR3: CASFPISRGLANTGELFF. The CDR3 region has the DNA TGTGCCAGCTTCCCAATTTCCCGGGGTTTAGCGAACACCGGGGAGCTGTTTTTT.

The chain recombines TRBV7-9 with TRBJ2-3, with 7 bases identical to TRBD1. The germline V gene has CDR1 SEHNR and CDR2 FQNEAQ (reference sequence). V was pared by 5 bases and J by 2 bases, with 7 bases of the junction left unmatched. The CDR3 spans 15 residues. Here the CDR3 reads CASSPRQGNTDTQYF. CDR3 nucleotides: TGTGCCAGCAGCCCAAGACAGGGAAACACAGATACGCAGTATTTT.

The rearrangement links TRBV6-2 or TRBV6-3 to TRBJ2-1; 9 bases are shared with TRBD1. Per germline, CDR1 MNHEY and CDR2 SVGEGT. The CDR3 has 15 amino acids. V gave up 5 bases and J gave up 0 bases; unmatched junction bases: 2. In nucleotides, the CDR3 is TGTGCCAGCAGTGACAGGGGGGGCTCCTACAATGAGCAGTTCTTC. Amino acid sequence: CASSDRGGSYNEQFF.

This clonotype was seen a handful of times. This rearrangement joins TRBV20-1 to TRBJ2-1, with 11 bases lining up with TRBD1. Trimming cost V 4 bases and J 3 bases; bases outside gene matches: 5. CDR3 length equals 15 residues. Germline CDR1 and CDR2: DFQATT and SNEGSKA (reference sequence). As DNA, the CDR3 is TGCAGTGCTACGGGGGGACAGGGGGGCTACAATGAGCAGTTCTTC. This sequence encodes CSATGGQGGYNEQFF.

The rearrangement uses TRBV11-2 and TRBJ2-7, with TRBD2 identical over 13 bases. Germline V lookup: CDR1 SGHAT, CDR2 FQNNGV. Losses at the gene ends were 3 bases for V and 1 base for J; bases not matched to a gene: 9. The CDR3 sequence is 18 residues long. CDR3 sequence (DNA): TGTGCCAGCAGCTTCACTAGCGGGAGGGCCCCGGAATCCTACGAGCAGTACTTC. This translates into CASSFTSGRAPESYEQYF.

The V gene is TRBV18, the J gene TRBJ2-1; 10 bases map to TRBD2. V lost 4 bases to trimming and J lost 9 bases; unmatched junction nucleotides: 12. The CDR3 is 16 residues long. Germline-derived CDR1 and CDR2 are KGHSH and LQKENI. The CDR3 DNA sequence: TGTGCCAGCTCACTCACTAGCGGGGAACAGAGGAGTGAGCAGTTCTTC. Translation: CASSLTSGEQRSEQFF. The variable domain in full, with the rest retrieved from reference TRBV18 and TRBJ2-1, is NAGVMQNPRHLVRRRGQEARLRCSPMKGHSHVYWYRQLPEEGLKFMVYLQKENIIDESGMPKERFSAEFPKEGPSILRIQQVVRGDSAAYFCASSLTSGEQRSEQFFGPGTRLTVL.

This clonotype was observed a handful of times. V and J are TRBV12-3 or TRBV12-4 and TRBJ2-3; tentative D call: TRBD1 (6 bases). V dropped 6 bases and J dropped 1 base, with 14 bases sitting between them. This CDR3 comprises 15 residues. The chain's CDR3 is CASRLDRIGTDTQYF. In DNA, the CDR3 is TGTGCCAGCAGACTAGACAGGATTGGCACAGATACGCAGTATTTT.

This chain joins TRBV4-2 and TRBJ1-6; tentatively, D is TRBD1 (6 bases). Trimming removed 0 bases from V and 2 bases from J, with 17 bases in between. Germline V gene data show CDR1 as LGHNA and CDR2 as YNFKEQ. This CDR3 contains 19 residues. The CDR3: CASSQEGPGGAAYNSPLHF. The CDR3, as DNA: TGTGCCAGCAGCCAAGAAGGTCCCGGGGGCGCGGCCTATAATTCACCCCTCCACTTT.

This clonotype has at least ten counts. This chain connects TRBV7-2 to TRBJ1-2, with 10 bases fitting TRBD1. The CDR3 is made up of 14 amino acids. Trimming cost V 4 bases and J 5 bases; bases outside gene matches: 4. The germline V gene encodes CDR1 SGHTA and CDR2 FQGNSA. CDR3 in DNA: TGTGCCAGCAGCTCCGGGACAGGGGAATATGGCTACACCTTC. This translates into CASSSGTGEYGYTF.

CDR3 region: CASSLGLAGGVDTQYF. Here the CDR3 DNA reads TGTGCCAGCAGTTTGGGTCTAGCGGGAGGGGTCGATACGCAGTATTTT. The chain recombines TRBV27 with TRBJ2-3, with 12 bases lining up with TRBD2. Germline V lookup: CDR1 MNHEY, CDR2 SMNVEV (reference sequence). CDR3 length: 16 amino acids. The J segment lost 6 bases and the V segment lost 3 bases, leaving 7 bases of the junction unmatched.

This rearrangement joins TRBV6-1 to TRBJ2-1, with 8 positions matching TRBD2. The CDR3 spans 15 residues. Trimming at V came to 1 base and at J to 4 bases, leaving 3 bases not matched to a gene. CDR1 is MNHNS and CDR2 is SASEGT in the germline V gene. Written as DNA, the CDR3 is TGTGCCAGCAGTGAAGTGCGGGGGGTATACAATGAGCAGTTCTTC. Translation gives CASSEVRGVYNEQFF.

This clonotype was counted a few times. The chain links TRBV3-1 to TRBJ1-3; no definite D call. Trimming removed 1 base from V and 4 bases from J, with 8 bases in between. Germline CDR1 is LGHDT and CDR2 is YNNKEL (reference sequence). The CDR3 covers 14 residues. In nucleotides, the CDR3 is TGTGCCAGCAGCCAAGGTCCTTCCGGAAACACCATATATTTT. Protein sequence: CASSQGPSGNTIYF.

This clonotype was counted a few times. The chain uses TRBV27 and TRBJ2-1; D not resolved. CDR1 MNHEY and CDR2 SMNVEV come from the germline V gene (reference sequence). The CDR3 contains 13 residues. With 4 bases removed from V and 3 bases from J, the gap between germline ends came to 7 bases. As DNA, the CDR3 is TGTGCCAGCAGTTACACGTACTACAATGAGCAGTTCTTC. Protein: CASSYTYYNEQFF.